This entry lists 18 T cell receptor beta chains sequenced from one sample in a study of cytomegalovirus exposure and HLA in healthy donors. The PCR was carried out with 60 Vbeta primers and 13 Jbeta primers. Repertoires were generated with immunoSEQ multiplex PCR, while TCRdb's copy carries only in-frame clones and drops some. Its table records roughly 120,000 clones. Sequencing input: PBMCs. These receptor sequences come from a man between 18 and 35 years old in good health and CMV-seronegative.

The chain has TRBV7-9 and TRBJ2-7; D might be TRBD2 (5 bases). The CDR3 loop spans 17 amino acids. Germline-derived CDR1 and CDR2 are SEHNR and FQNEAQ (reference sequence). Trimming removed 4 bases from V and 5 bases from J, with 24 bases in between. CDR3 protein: CASSYPALDGGRNEQYF. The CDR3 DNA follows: TGTGCCAGCAGCTACCCCGCTCTGGACGGAGGCCGGAACGAGCAGTACTTC.

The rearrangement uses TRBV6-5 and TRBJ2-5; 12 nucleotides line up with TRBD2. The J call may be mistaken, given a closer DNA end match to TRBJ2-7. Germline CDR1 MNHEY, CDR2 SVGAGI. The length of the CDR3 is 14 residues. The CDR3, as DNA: TGTGCCAGCAGTCGGACTAGCGGGACGTACGAGCAGTACTTC. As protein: CASSRTSGTYEQYF.

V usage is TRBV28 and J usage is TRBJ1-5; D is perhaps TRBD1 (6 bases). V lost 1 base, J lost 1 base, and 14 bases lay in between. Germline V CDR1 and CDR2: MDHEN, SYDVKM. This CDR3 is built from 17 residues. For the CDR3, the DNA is TGTGCCAGCAGTTTATTTTTTCAGGGGAGCAGCAATCAGCCCCAGCATTTT. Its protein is CASSLFFQGSSNQPQHF.

The CDR3 DNA follows: TGTGCCAGCAGCTTAACCCCAGCCTTCGGGATCTACGAGCAGTACTTC. It is translated as CASSLTPAFGIYEQYF. The chain recombines TRBV7-2 with TRBJ2-7, with TRBD2 as a possible D gene (5 bases). Deletions cut 2 bases from V and 3 bases from J, with 17 bases between. CDR1 and CDR2 (germline): SGHTA, FQGNSA. The CDR3 is 16 residues long.

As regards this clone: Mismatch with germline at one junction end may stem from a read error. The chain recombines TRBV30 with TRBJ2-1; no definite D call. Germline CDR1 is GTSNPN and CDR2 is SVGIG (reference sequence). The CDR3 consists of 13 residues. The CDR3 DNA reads TGTGCCTGGAGACAGAGCTCCGACAATGAGCAGTTCTTC. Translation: CAWRQSSDNEQFF. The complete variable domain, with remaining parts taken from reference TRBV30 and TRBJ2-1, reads SQTIHQWPATLVQPVGSPLSLECTVEGTSNPNLYWYRQAAGRGLQLLFYSVGIGQISSEVPQNLSASRPQDRQFILSSKKLLLSDSGFYLCAWRQSSDNEQFFGPGTRLTVL.

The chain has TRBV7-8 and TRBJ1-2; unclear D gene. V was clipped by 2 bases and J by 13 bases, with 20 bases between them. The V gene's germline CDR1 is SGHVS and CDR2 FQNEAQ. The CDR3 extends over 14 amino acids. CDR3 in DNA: TGTGCCAGCAGCTTAAGCGGGCAGCAGAAGGGAGGCACCTTC. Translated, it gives CASSLSGQQKGGTF.

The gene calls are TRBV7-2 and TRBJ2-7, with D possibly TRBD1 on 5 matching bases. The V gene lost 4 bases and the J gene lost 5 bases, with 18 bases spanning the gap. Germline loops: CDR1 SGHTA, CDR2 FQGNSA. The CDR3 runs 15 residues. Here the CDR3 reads CASSSRRAQAHEQYF. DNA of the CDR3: TGTGCCAGCAGCTCCCGTAGGGCACAGGCCCACGAGCAGTACTTC.

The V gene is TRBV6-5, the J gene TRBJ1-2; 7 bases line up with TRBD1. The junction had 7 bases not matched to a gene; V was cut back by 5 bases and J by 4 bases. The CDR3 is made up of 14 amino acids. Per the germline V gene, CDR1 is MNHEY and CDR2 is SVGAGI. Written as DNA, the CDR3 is TGTGCCAGCAGTGAGACAGGGAGGCGCTATGGCTACACCTTC. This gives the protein CASSETGRRYGYTF.

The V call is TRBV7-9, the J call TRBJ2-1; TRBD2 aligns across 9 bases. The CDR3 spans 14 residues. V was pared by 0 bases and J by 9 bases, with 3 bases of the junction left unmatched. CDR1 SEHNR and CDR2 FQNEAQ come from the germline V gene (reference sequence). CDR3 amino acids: CASSLAIAGVEQFF. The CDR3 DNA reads TGTGCCAGCAGCTTAGCGATAGCGGGAGTTGAGCAGTTCTTC.

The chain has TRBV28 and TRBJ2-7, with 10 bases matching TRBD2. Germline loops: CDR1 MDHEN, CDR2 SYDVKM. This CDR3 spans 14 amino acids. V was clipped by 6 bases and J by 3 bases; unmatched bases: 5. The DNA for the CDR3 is TGTGCCAGCAGGAGCGGGAGGGCCCGCTACGAGCAGTACTTC. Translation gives CASRSGRARYEQYF.

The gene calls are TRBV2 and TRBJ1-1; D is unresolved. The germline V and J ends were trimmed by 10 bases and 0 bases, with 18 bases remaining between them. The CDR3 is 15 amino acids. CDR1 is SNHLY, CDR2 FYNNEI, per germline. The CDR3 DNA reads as TGTGCCACCCCTGGAGAAATACGGGTGAACACTGAAGCTTTCTTT. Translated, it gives CATPGEIRVNTEAFF.

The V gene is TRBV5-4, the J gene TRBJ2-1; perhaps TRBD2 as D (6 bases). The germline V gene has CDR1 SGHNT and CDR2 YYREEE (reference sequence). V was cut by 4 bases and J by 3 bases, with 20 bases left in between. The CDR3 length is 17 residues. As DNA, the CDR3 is TGTGCCAGCAGCCACGGGAGACTTAGGACCCGCTACAATGAGCAGTTCTTC. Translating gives CASSHGRLRTRYNEQFF.

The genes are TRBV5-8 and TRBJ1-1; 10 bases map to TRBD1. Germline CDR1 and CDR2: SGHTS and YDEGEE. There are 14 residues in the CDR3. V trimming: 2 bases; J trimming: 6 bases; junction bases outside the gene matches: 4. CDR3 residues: CASSLSGTGAEAFF. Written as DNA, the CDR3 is TGTGCCAGCAGCTTATCCGGGACAGGGGCTGAAGCTTTCTTT.

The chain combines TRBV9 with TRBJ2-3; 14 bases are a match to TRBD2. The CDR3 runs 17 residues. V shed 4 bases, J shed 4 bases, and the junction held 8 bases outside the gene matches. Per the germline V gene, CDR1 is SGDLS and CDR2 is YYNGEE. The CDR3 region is CASSSLTSGRAADTQYF. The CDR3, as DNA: TGTGCCAGCAGCTCTCTGACTAGCGGGAGGGCGGCAGATACGCAGTATTTT.

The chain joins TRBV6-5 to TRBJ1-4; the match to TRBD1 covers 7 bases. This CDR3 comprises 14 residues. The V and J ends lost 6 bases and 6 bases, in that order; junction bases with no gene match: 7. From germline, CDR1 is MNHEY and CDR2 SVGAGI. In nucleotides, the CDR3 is TGTGCCAGCAGATTACTCGGGACAGATGAAAAACTGTTTTTT. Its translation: CASRLLGTDEKLFF.

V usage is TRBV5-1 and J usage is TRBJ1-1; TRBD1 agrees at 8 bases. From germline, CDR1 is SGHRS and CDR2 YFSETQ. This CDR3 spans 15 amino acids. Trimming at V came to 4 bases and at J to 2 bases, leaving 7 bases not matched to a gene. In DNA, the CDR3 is TGCGCCAGCAGCCCTGGACAGGGCCTTAACACTGAAGCTTTCTTT. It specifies CASSPGQGLNTEAFF.

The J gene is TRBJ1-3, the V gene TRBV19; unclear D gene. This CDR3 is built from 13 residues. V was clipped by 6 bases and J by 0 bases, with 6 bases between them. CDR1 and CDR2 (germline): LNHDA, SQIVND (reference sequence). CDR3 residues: CASRVGSGNTIYF. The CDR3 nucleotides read TGTGCCAGTAGGGTCGGCTCTGGAAACACCATATATTTT.

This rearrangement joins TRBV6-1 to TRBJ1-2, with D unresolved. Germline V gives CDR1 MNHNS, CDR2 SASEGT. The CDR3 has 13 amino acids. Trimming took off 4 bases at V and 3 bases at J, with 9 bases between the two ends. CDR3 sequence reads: CASSAAGDYGYTF. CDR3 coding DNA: TGTGCCAGCAGTGCCGCCGGGGACTATGGCTACACCTTC.